The sequence of this T cell receptor beta chain was determined in a study of human T cells and chemical hapten exposure. Time point defined: pre-sensitization, week 0. Stated treatment: therapeutic diphenylcyclopropenone sensitization with weekly scalp DPC. This CDR3 has 13 residues. Between the trimmed V and J ends, which lost 2 bases and 3 bases, there was a span of 7 bases. CDR1 and CDR2 from the germline V gene are DFQATT and SNEGSKA (reference sequence). There are many counts of this clonotype. TCRdb itself ran the RACE reads through MiXCR, one entry per CDR3 protein. The top ten hold less than 1.5% of the sample, which has about 270,000 distinct CDR3 sequences, 7.5% to 9% seen once.

This receptor was taken from a man younger than 30 with alopecia areata. Some clones in this sample may be carry-over from other donors' samples. The material sequenced was whole blood, taken in connection with sensitization to the hapten diphenylcyclopropenone (DPC). The rearrangement links TRBV20-1 to TRBJ2-2, with D possibly matching TRBD2 (5 bases). The CDR3: CSARLRDTGELFF. CDR3 bases: TGCAGTGCTAGACTGCGGGACACCGGGGAGCTGTTTTTT.